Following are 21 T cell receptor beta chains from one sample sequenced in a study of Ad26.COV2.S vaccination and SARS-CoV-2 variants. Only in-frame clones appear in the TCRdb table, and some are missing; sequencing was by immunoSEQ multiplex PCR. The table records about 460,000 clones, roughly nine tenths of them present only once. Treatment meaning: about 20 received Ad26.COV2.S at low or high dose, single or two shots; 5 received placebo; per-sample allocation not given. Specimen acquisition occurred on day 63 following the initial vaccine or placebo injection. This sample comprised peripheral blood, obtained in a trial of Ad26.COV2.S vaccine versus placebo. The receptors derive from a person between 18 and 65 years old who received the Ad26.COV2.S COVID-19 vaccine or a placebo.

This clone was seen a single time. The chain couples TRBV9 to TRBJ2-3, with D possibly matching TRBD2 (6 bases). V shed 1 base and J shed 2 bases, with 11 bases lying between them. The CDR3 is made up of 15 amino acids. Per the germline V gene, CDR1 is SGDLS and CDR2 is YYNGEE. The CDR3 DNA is TGTGCCAGCAGCGTAAGCGCTAGCGACACAGATACGCAGTATTTT. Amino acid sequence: CASSVSASDTDTQYF.

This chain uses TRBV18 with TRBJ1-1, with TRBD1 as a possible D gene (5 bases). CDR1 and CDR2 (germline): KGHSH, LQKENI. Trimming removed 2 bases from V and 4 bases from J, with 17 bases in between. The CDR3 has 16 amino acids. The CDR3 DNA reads TGTGCCAGCTCACCAACCCCGGGGGGGATGATCACTGAAGCTTTCTTT. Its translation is CASSPTPGGMITEAFF.

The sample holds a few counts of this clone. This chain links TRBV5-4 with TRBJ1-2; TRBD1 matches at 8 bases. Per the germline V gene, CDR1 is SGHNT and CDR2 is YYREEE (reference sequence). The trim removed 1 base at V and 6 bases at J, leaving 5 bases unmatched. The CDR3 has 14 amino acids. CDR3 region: CASSLRQGANGYTF. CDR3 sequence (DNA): TGTGCCAGCAGCTTGCGGCAGGGGGCCAATGGCTACACCTTC.

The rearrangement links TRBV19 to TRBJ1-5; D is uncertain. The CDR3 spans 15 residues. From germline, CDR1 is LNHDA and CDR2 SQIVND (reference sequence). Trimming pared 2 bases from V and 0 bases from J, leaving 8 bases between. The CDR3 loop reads CASSIKFSSNQPQHF. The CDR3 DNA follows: TGTGCCAGTAGTATAAAGTTTAGTAGCAATCAGCCCCAGCATTTT. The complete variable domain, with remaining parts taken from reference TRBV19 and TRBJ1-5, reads DGGITQSPKYLFRKEGQNVTLSCEQNLNHDAMYWYRQDPGQGLRLIYYSQIVNDFQKGDIAEGYSVSREKKESFPLTVTSAQKNPTAFYLCASSIKFSSNQPQHFGDGTRLSIL.

CDR3 amino acids: CASRTNGARNQPQHF. In nucleotides, the CDR3 is TGTGCCAGCAGAACTAACGGGGCCCGCAATCAGCCCCAGCATTTT. The rearrangement joins TRBV6-5 to TRBJ1-5, with D possibly matching TRBD1 (5 bases). CDR3 length equals 15 residues. The V end lost 6 bases, the J end lost 2 bases, and 14 bases lay between the germline ends. The V gene's germline CDR1 is MNHEY and CDR2 SVGAGI.

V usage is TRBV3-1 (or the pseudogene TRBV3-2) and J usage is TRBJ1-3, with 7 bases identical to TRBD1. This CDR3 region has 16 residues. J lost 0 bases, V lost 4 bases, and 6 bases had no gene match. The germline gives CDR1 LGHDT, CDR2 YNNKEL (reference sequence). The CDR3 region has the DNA TGTGCCAGCAGCCGCGGACAGGCGTACTCTGGAAACACCATATATTTT. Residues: CASSRGQAYSGNTIYF.

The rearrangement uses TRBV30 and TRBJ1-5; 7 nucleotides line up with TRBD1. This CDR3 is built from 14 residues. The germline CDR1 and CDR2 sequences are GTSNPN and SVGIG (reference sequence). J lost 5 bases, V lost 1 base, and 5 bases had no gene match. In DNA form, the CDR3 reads TGTGCCTGGAGTGGGGGTAGGGGGCATCAGCCCCAGCATTTT. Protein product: CAWSGGRGHQPQHF. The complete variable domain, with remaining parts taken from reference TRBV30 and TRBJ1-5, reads SQTIHQWPATLVQPVGSPLSLECTVEGTSNPNLYWYRQAAGRGLQLLFYSVGIGQISSEVPQNLSASRPQDRQFILSSKKLLLSDSGFYLCAWSGGRGHQPQHFGDGTRLSIL.

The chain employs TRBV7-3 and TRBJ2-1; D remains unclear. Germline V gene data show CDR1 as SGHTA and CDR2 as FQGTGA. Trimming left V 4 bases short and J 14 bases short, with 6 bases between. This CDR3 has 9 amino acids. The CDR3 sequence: CASSSQEFF. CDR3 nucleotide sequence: TGTGCCAGCAGCTCCCAGGAGTTCTTC.

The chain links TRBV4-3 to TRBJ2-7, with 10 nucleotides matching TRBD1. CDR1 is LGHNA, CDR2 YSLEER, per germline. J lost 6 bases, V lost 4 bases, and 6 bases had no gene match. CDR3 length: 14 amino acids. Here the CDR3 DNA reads TGCGCCAGCAGCCGGGACAGGGGACAAGTCGAGCAGTACTTC. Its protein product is CASSRDRGQVEQYF.

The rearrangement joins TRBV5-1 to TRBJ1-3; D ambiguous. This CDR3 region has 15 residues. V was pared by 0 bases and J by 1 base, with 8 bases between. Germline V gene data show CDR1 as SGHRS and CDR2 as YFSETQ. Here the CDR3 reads CASSLGGRSGNTIYF. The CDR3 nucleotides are TGCGCCAGCAGCTTGGGCGGCAGGTCTGGAAACACCATATATTTT.

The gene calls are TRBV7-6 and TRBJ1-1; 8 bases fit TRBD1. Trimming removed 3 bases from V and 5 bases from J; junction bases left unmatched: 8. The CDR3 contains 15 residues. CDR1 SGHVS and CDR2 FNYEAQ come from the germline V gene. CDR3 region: CASSLGQEGWTEAFF. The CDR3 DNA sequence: TGTGCCAGCAGCTTGGGACAGGAGGGGTGGACTGAAGCTTTCTTT.

CDR3 in DNA: TGTGCCAGCAGCTTAGCCGGGACTAGCGGGAGGTCCTACAATGAGCAGTTCTTC. It is translated as CASSLAGTSGRSYNEQFF. The J gene is TRBJ2-1, the V gene TRBV7-9; the match to TRBD2 covers 15 bases. V shed 0 bases and J 1 base; nucleotides not matched to a gene: 1. The germline CDR1 and CDR2 sequences are SEHNR and FQNEAQ (reference sequence). The CDR3 runs to 18 residues.

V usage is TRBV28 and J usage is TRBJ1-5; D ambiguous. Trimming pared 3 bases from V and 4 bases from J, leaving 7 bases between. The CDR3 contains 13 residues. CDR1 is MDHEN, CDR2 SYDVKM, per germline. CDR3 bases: TGTGCCAGCAGTTTTGAGGAAAATCAGCCCCAGCATTTT. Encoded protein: CASSFEENQPQHF. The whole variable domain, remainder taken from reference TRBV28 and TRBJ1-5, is DVKVTQSSRYLVKRTGEKVFLECVQDMDHENMFWYRQDPGLGLRLIYFSYDVKMKEKGDIPEGYSVSREKKERFSLILESASTNQTSMYLCASSFEENQPQHFGDGTRLSIL.

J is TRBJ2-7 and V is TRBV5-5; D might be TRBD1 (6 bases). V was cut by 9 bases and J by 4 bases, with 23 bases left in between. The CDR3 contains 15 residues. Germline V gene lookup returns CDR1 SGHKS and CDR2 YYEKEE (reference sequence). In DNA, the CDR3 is TGTGCCACCCGGCCTTTACGGGACACTATGTACGAGCAGTACTTC. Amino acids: CATRPLRDTMYEQYF.

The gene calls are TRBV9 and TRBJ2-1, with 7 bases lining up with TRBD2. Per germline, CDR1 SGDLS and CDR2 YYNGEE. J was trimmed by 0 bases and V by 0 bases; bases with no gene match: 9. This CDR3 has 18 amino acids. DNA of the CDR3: TGTGCCAGCAGCGTAGCCCAGCGGGATTGGGACTCCTACAATGAGCAGTTCTTC. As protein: CASSVAQRDWDSYNEQFF.

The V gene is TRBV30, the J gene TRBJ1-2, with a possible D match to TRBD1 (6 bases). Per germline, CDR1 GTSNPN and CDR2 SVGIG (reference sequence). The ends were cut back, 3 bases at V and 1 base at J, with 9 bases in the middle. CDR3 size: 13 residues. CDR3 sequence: CAWRTGYNYGYTF. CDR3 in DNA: TGTGCCTGGAGGACAGGATATAACTATGGCTACACCTTC. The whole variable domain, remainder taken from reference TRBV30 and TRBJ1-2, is SQTIHQWPATLVQPVGSPLSLECTVEGTSNPNLYWYRQAAGRGLQLLFYSVGIGQISSEVPQNLSASRPQDRQFILSSKKLLLSDSGFYLCAWRTGYNYGYTFGSGTRLTVV.

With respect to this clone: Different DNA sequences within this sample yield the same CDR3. CDR3 nucleotides: TGTGCCAGCAGCCGACTAGCGGGGTCCTACAATGAGCAGTTCTTC. It yields the protein CASSRLAGSYNEQFF. The genes are TRBV3-1 (or the pseudogene TRBV3-2) and TRBJ2-1; the match to TRBD2 covers 11 bases. This CDR3 is 15 amino acids long. Germline V CDR1 and CDR2: LGHDT, YNNKEL (reference sequence). V lost 4 bases to trimming and J lost 1 base; unmatched junction nucleotides: 0.

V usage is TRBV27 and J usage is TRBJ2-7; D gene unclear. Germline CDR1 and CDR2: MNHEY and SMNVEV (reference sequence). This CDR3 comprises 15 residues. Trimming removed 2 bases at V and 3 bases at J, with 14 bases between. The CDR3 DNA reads TGTGCCAGCAGTTTACAGCCCGACTCTAACTACGAGCAGTACTTC. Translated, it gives CASSLQPDSNYEQYF.

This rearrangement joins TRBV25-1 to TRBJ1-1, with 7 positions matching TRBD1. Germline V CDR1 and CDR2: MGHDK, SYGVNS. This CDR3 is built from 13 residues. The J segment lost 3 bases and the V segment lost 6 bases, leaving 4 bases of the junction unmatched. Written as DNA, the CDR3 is TGTGCCAGCAGGGCAACAGGGGACACTGAAGCTTTCTTT. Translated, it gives CASRATGDTEAFF.

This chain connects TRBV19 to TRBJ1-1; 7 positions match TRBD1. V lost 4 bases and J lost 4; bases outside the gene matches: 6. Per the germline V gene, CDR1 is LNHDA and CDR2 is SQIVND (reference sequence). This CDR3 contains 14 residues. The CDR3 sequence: CASSTTNRGTEAFF. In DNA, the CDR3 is TGTGCCAGTAGTACGACGAACAGGGGCACTGAAGCTTTCTTT. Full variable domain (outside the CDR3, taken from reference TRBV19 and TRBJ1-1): DGGITQSPKYLFRKEGQNVTLSCEQNLNHDAMYWYRQDPGQGLRLIYYSQIVNDFQKGDIAEGYSVSREKKESFPLTVTSAQKNPTAFYLCASSTTNRGTEAFFGQGTRLTVV.

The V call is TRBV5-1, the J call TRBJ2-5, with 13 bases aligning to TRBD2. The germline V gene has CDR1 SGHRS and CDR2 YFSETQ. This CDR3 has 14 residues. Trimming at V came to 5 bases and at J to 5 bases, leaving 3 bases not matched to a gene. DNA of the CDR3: TGCGCCAGCAGACTAGCGGGAGGGCCCGAGACCCAGTACTTC. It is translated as CASRLAGGPETQYF.